The next 25 T cell receptor beta chains were all read from a single sample in a study of OX40 agonist ivuxolimab in advanced cancers. Produced via immunoSEQ multiplex PCR; TCRdb's table is partial and in-frame only. The table records 65,000 to 90,000 clones, 80% to 90% of them present only once. The sample was CD4+ or CD8+ T cells sorted from blood, taken in a trial of the OX40 agonist ivuxolimab. These receptors originate from an adult with an advanced solid tumor such as melanoma, head and neck, liver or kidney cancer.

The chain employs TRBV19 and TRBJ2-2, with D perhaps assigned TRBD1 or TRBD2 (5 bases each). Between the trimmed V and J ends, which lost 7 bases and 5 bases, there was a span of 23 bases. This CDR3 comprises 17 residues. The germline CDR1 and CDR2 sequences are LNHDA and SQIVND (reference sequence). CDR3 residues: CASKALRGADGTGELFF. The CDR3 coding sequence is TGTGCCAGTAAGGCCCTCCGAGGGGCGGATGGAACCGGGGAGCTGTTTTTT.

CDR3 DNA: TGTGCCAGCAGTGAACACGGCAATAATGAAAAACTGTTTTTT. Translating gives CASSEHGNNEKLFF. This chain joins TRBV6-1 and TRBJ1-4, with D hard to call. This CDR3 region has 14 residues. Germline CDR1 MNHNS, CDR2 SASEGT. Trimming shortened V by 2 bases and J by 4 bases, and 8 bases separated the two germline ends.

This sequence joins TRBV6-5 and TRBJ2-1, with D maybe TRBD2 (5 bases). Germline V CDR1 and CDR2: MNHEY, SVGAGI. CDR3 length: 12 residues. Deletions cut 7 bases from V and 4 bases from J, with 8 bases between. The CDR3 protein is CASKRGYNEQFF. In DNA form, the CDR3 reads TGTGCCAGCAAGAGAGGGTACAATGAGCAGTTCTTC.

This clone appeared once. A junction end diverges from the germline sequence, so it may reflect a read error. The chain combines TRBV30 with TRBJ1-1; the D is unclear. The CDR3 sequence is 13 residues long. CDR1 and CDR2 (germline): GTSNPN, SVGIG (reference sequence). The CDR3 here is CTWRPNSNTEAFF. CDR3 bases: TGTACCTGGAGACCGAACTCGAACACTGAAGCTTTCTTT.

This clone was counted a few times. V gene TRBV7-9 combines with J gene TRBJ1-2; D is uncertain. The V end was cut by 1 base, the J end by 2 bases, with 8 bases between. Germline V gene data show CDR1 as SEHNR and CDR2 as FQNEAQ (reference sequence). This CDR3 comprises 14 residues. The chain's CDR3 is CASSLEGYNYGYTF. Written as DNA, the CDR3 is TGTGCCAGCAGCTTAGAGGGTTACAACTATGGCTACACCTTC.

The chain recombines TRBV7-3 with TRBJ2-1; 11 bases match TRBD2. The V segment lost 4 bases and the J segment 7 bases; nucleotides outside the gene matches: 9. This CDR3 comprises 16 residues. CDR1 is SGHTA, CDR2 FQGTGA, per germline. For the CDR3, the DNA is TGTGCCAGCAGCTACCTACCGGGACTAGCGGCAAATGAGCAGTTCTTC. Residues: CASSYLPGLAANEQFF.

The chain couples TRBV27 to TRBJ2-7; D gene unclear. The germline V gene has CDR1 MNHEY and CDR2 SMNVEV (reference sequence). The CDR3 has 14 residues. V was cut by 2 bases and J by 3 bases, with 11 bases left in between. In nucleotides, the CDR3 is TGTGCCAGCAGTTTAAGGACCGACGGCTACGAGCAGTACTTC. It translates to CASSLRTDGYEQYF.

Only one count was recorded for this clone. V gene TRBV5-1 combines with J gene TRBJ2-1, with 10 positions matching TRBD2. Germline V gene lookup returns CDR1 SGHRS and CDR2 YFSETQ. The trim removed 1 base at V and 4 bases at J, leaving 14 bases unmatched. CDR3 length: 19 amino acids. CDR3 in DNA: TGCGCCAGCAGCTTGCCCCCAGCGGGAGGGCAGAGGGGGTACAATGAGCAGTTCTTC. This translates into CASSLPPAGGQRGYNEQFF.

The chain uses TRBV7-6 and TRBJ2-7, with a weak D call TRBD2 (7 bases). The germline V and J ends were trimmed by 0 bases and 7 bases, with 16 bases remaining between them. Per germline, CDR1 SGHVS and CDR2 FNYEAQ. The CDR3 covers 15 residues. CDR3 DNA: TGTGCCAGCAGCTTAGCGGGGGGGCCCCCTCCGGAGCAGTACTTC. Translated: CASSLAGGPPPEQYF.

The chain carries TRBV5-1 and TRBJ2-1; 8 bases map to TRBD2. Germline V gene sequence: CDR1 SGHRS, CDR2 YFSETQ. The CDR3 runs 16 residues. V lost 0 bases and J lost 7; bases outside the gene matches: 9. Here the CDR3 reads CASSLAAGGLGNEQFF. CDR3 nucleotide sequence: TGCGCCAGCAGCTTGGCCGCGGGGGGCTTGGGGAATGAGCAGTTCTTC.

The chain recombines TRBV19 with TRBJ1-5; maybe TRBD1 (6 bases). This CDR3 spans 14 amino acids. V lost 2 bases to trimming and J lost 6 bases, with 11 bases between them. Germline V gene data show CDR1 as LNHDA and CDR2 as SQIVND (reference sequence). The CDR3 sequence: CASSILGGVQPQHF. CDR3 in DNA: TGTGCCAGTAGTATACTGGGGGGCGTTCAGCCCCAGCATTTT.

CDR3 nucleotides: TGTGCCAGCGGTTGGGGGTATGGTGGAAAACTGTTTTTT. Translating gives CASGWGYGGKLFF. This chain joins TRBV2 and TRBJ1-4, with D perhaps TRBD1 (5 bases). V dropped 8 bases and J dropped 10 bases, with 17 bases sitting between them. The CDR3 loop spans 13 amino acids. Germline assignment: CDR1 SNHLY and CDR2 FYNNEI.

In nucleotides, the CDR3 is TGTGCCAGCAGCTCCCCCCCCGAACGGGACAACAATCAGCCCCAGCATTTT. Its translation: CASSSPPERDNNQPQHF. This chain links TRBV7-8 with TRBJ1-5, with TRBD1 as a possible D gene (6 bases). CDR1 is SGHVS, CDR2 FQNEAQ, per germline. Trimming cost V 4 bases and J 3 bases, with 19 bases left between them. The CDR3 totals 17 residues.

This clone has just a few counts. V gene TRBV15 combines with J gene TRBJ1-6; no definite D call. The germline V and J ends were trimmed by 5 bases and 0 bases, with 8 bases remaining between them. Germline-derived CDR1 and CDR2 are LNHNV and YYDKDF (reference sequence). The CDR3 runs 15 residues. CDR3 sequence reads: CATSQKSSYNSPLHF. In DNA, the CDR3 is TGTGCCACCAGCCAAAAGAGCTCCTATAATTCACCCCTCCACTTT.

The chain couples TRBV7-8 to TRBJ2-5; D might be TRBD2 (5 bases). This CDR3 spans 19 amino acids. Germline V gene sequence: CDR1 SGHVS, CDR2 FQNEAQ. V was trimmed by 2 bases and J by 2 bases, leaving 24 bases between them. This chain's CDR3 is CASSLLQWAGNIPQETQYF. In DNA, the CDR3 is TGTGCCAGCAGCTTACTTCAGTGGGCCGGGAATATCCCACAAGAGACCCAGTACTTC.

The chain employs TRBV4-2 and TRBJ2-7, with TRBD2 identical over 10 bases. J was trimmed by 1 base and V by 3 bases; bases with no gene match: 6. The CDR3 spans 16 residues. CDR1 LGHNA and CDR2 YNFKEQ come from the germline V gene. The CDR3 coding sequence is TGTGCCAGCAGCCACGTCGGGACTAGCGAGTCCTACGAGCAGTACTTC. Its translation: CASSHVGTSESYEQYF.

This clone was found a few times. The genes are TRBV5-1 and TRBJ1-3; 12 bases are shared with TRBD1. This CDR3 has 18 amino acids. Germline trimming cut 3 bases from V and 2 bases from J; bases unmatched to any gene: 9. CDR1 SGHRS and CDR2 YFSETQ come from the germline V gene. In DNA form, the CDR3 reads TGCGCCAGCAGCTCAGTCCCGGGACAGGGGGCGCCTGGAAACACCATATATTTT. Translation gives CASSSVPGQGAPGNTIYF.

V usage is TRBV7-9 and J usage is TRBJ2-7; no reliable D call. Germline V gives CDR1 SEHNR, CDR2 FQNEAQ (reference sequence). Trimming took 3 bases from V and 5 from J, leaving 8 bases between them. The CDR3 length is 12 residues. The CDR3 protein is CASSLVPHEQYF. CDR3 bases: TGTGCCAGCAGCTTGGTTCCCCACGAGCAGTACTTC. Using reference TRBV7-9 and TRBJ2-7 for the parts outside the CDR3, the full variable domain is DTGVSQNPRHKITKRGQNVTFRCDPISEHNRLYWYRQTLGQGPEFLTYFQNEAQLEKSRLLSDRFSAERPKGSFSTLEIQRTEQGDSAMYLCASSLVPHEQYFGPGTRLTVT.

This sequence joins TRBV11-2 and TRBJ2-1; 10 bases agree with TRBD1. Germline V lookup: CDR1 SGHAT, CDR2 FQNNGV. Trimming cost V 1 base and J 3 bases; bases outside gene matches: 0. This CDR3 region has 15 residues. CDR3 in DNA: TGTGCCAGCAGCTTAGGGGACAGGGGCTACAATGAGCAGTTCTTC. Translated, it gives CASSLGDRGYNEQFF.

The J gene is TRBJ1-6, the V gene TRBV30; tentatively, D is TRBD1 (6 bases). V lost 3 bases to trimming and J lost 5 bases, with 8 bases between them. The germline CDR1 and CDR2 sequences are GTSNPN and SVGIG (reference sequence). The CDR3 contains 13 residues. CDR3 DNA: TGTGCCTGGAGACAGGGCAATAATTCACCCCTCCACTTT. This codes for CAWRQGNNSPLHF.

The J gene is TRBJ2-2, the V gene TRBV5-6; D could derive from TRBD1 or TRBD2 (5 bases each). Trimming left V 1 base short and J 6 bases short, with 16 bases between. The CDR3 totals 16 residues. CDR1 and CDR2 from the germline V gene are SGHDT and YYEEEE. The CDR3 DNA reads TGTGCCAGCAGCTTGAGATTCGCAGGGACGGCCGGGGAGCTGTTTTTT. It translates to CASSLRFAGTAGELFF.

This chain links TRBV4-2 with TRBJ2-7; D call uncertain. The CDR3 loop spans 11 amino acids. CDR1 and CDR2 (germline): LGHNA, YNFKEQ. V was shortened by 2 bases and J by 7 bases, with 6 bases between the two germline ends. The CDR3 nucleotides read TGTGCCAGCAGCCAACGCGGTGAGCAGTACTTC. As protein: CASSQRGEQYF.

Concerning this clone itself: A junction boundary mismatches the germline segment, possibly from a read error. This sample also contains other DNA sequences that code for the same CDR3. The rearrangement uses TRBV10-1 and TRBJ2-7; 10 bases map to TRBD2. Germline CDR1 is WNHNN and CDR2 is SYGVQD (reference sequence). The CDR3 spans 14 residues. DNA for the CDR3: TGCGCCATACGACTAGCGGGTATTTGCTACGAGCAGTACTTT. It codes for CAIRLAGICYEQYF.

As for this clone: Within the sample, other DNA sequences also encode this same CDR3. V gene TRBV29-1 combines with J gene TRBJ2-7, with no clear D. V was shortened by 1 base and J by 5 bases, with 6 bases between the two germline ends. CDR3 size: 11 residues. From germline, CDR1 is SQVTM and CDR2 ANQGSEA. The CDR3 loop is CSVEVGNEQYF. The CDR3 nucleotides are TGCAGCGTTGAAGTAGGGAACGAGCAGTACTTC.

The chain joins TRBV4-1 to TRBJ1-5; D unresolved. Germline values: CDR1 MGHRA, CDR2 YSYEKL. CDR3 length: 18 amino acids. V dropped 3 bases and J dropped 6 bases, with 24 bases sitting between them. The DNA of the CDR3 is TGCGCCAGCAGCCACCTCCCGGGTCCCCGGATAGGTATTCAGCCCCAGCATTTT. This gives the protein CASSHLPGPRIGIQPQHF.